The 28 T cell receptor beta chains below all came from one sample that was sequenced in a study of blood T cell repertoires in COVID-19. Produced via immunoSEQ multiplex PCR; TCRdb's table is partial and in-frame only. The top ten clones hold 3% to 3.5% of a sample with hundreds of thousands of clones, about 86% of them seen once. Sequenced: PBMCs or T cells enriched from blood (not recorded which). Receptors originate from a woman in her 50s in a cohort exposed to, infected with or recovered from COVID-19 (not recorded which).

This clone has a count of ten or more. The chain combines TRBV7-8 with TRBJ1-1; D gene uncertain. The germline V gene encodes CDR1 SGHVS and CDR2 FQNEAQ. CDR3 length equals 16 residues. The V and J ends lost 7 bases and 0 bases respectively, with 18 bases between them. The CDR3: CASTLGRYGMNTEAFF. CDR3 DNA: TGTGCCAGCACCTTGGGGAGGTACGGGATGAACACTGAAGCTTTCTTT.

V gene TRBV3-1 (or the pseudogene TRBV3-2) combines with J gene TRBJ2-5, with 9 bases identical to TRBD1. This CDR3 comprises 14 residues. CDR1 and CDR2 from the germline V gene are LGHDT and YNNKEL (reference sequence). With 6 bases clipped from V and 5 bases from J, the junction kept 7 bases outside the gene matches. The CDR3 sequence is CASSQQGAGETQYF. CDR3 DNA sequence: TGTGCCAGCAGTCAACAGGGGGCAGGGGAGACCCAGTACTTC.

Only one count was recorded for this clone. The V gene is TRBV11-2, the J gene TRBJ2-1, with D unclear. The V gene's germline CDR1 is SGHAT and CDR2 FQNNGV. This CDR3 comprises 12 residues. Trimming removed 6 bases from V and 5 bases from J, with 8 bases in between. This CDR3 reads CASSQRNNEQFF. CDR3 DNA: TGTGCCAGCAGTCAGAGGAACAATGAGCAGTTCTTC.

The chain carries TRBV29-1 and TRBJ2-3, with TRBD2 as a possible D gene (6 bases). The V gene lost 6 bases and the J gene lost 2 bases, with 12 bases spanning the gap. Germline assignment: CDR1 SQVTM and CDR2 ANQGSEA. The length of the CDR3 is 13 residues. The CDR3 protein is CSVLGGYTDTQYF. CDR3 in DNA: TGCAGCGTCCTGGGGGGTTACACAGATACGCAGTATTTT.

The V and J genes are TRBV5-6 and TRBJ1-2; D is uncertain. The CDR3 runs 17 residues. Between the trimmed V and J ends, which lost 5 bases and 0 bases, there was a span of 20 bases. Germline CDR1 is SGHDT and CDR2 is YYEEEE. For the CDR3, the DNA is TGTGCCAGCAGGAAAGCTCGGTTGTCCCCAACTAACTATGGCTACACCTTC. Amino acid sequence: CASRKARLSPTNYGYTF.

V usage is TRBV6-4 and J usage is TRBJ1-5; D is uncertain. CDR3 size: 14 residues. Trimming left V 2 bases short and J 7 bases short, with 12 bases between. Germline V CDR1 and CDR2: MRHNA, SNTAGT. The CDR3 region is CASSDEAGVQPQHF. The CDR3 bases are TGTGCCAGCAGTGACGAGGCCGGGGTCCAGCCCCAGCATTTT.

The rearrangement links TRBV7-8 to TRBJ2-2; D gene ambiguous. Between the trimmed V and J ends, which lost 3 bases and 2 bases, there was a span of 10 bases. The CDR3 contains 15 residues. CDR1 is SGHVS and CDR2 is FQNEAQ in the germline V gene. The CDR3 loop is CASSFFLLNTGELFF. In nucleotides, the CDR3 is TGTGCCAGCAGCTTTTTCTTACTAAACACCGGGGAGCTGTTTTTT.

The V and J genes are TRBV18 and TRBJ2-3; tentative D call: TRBD1 (5 bases). The CDR3 spans 19 residues. From germline, CDR1 is KGHSH and CDR2 LQKENI. V lost 4 bases and J 0 bases, leaving 23 bases between the germline ends. This CDR3 reads CASSLLPETGKTSTDTQYF. CDR3 bases: TGTGCCAGCTCACTTTTACCCGAAACAGGAAAAACTAGCACAGATACGCAGTATTTT.

The chain couples TRBV4-3 to TRBJ1-2; 7 bases are a match to TRBD1. Per the germline V gene, CDR1 is LGHNA and CDR2 is YSLEER. Trimming took 0 bases from V and 0 from J; bases not matched to a gene: 7. The length of the CDR3 is 17 residues. The CDR3 is CASSQDWGDRTNYGYTF. As DNA, the CDR3 is TGCGCCAGCAGCCAAGATTGGGGGGACAGAACTAACTATGGCTACACCTTC.

The chain uses TRBV3-1 (or the pseudogene TRBV3-2) and TRBJ1-5, with D unclear. V dropped 2 bases and J dropped 11 bases, with 16 bases sitting between them. The CDR3 length is 14 residues. The germline gives CDR1 LGHDT, CDR2 YNNKEL (reference sequence). Here the CDR3 DNA reads TGTGCCAGCAGCCAAACTGCTTCGGGTTCGGCCCAGCATTTT. Translation: CASSQTASGSAQHF.

This clone was seen a handful of times. The rearrangement uses TRBV9 and TRBJ1-2; D call uncertain. Trimming removed 1 base from V and 8 bases from J, with 15 bases in between. Germline-derived CDR1 and CDR2 are SGDLS and YYNGEE. The CDR3 sequence is 14 residues long. The CDR3 region is CASSVNVGDEGYTF. The CDR3 DNA reads as TGTGCCAGCAGCGTAAACGTTGGAGATGAGGGCTACACCTTC.

The CDR3 here is CSPEKKRGTDYQPQHF. The CDR3 coding sequence is TGCAGCCCAGAAAAAAAGCGAGGGACAGATTATCAGCCCCAGCATTTT. The chain is built from TRBV29-1 and TRBJ1-5; 7 bases map to TRBD1. The CDR3 runs 16 residues. Germline trimming cut 8 bases from V and 5 bases from J; bases unmatched to any gene: 18. Germline V gene data show CDR1 as SQVTM and CDR2 as ANQGSEA.

This clone was seen a handful of times. The V call is TRBV6-2 or TRBV6-3, the J call TRBJ2-7; TRBD1 is a possible D gene (6 bases). Per germline, CDR1 MNHEY and CDR2 SVGEGT. The CDR3 is 13 amino acids. V lost 4 bases and J 7 bases, leaving 14 bases between the germline ends. This chain's CDR3 is CASSLTGTPEQYF. CDR3 sequence (DNA): TGTGCCAGCAGTTTAACAGGGACACCTGAGCAGTACTTC.

The genes are TRBV5-4 and TRBJ2-1, with 9 bases that match TRBD2. V lost 10 bases, J lost 5 bases, and 7 bases stayed unmatched. Germline CDR1 SGHNT, CDR2 YYREEE (reference sequence). This CDR3 region has 13 residues. The CDR3, as DNA: TGTGCCTGTGCAGCGGGGGGCCACAATGAGCAGTTCTTC. Translating it yields CACAAGGHNEQFF.

This sequence joins TRBV11-2 and TRBJ1-2; possible D gene TRBD1, 6 bases. Looked up from germline, CDR1 is SGHAT and CDR2 is FQNNGV. V lost 7 bases to trimming and J lost 6 bases, with 18 bases between them. The CDR3 consists of 14 residues. As DNA, the CDR3 is TGTGCCAGCACCTACCTACAGGGTCGAGATGGCTACACCTTC. This sequence encodes CASTYLQGRDGYTF.

The genes are TRBV9 and TRBJ2-3, with a weak D call TRBD2 (5 bases). CDR3 size: 15 residues. The germline V gene encodes CDR1 SGDLS and CDR2 YYNGEE. V dropped 4 bases and J dropped 2 bases, with 14 bases sitting between them. In nucleotides, the CDR3 is TGTGCCAGCAGCTCCTCCATGACTAACACAGATACGCAGTATTTT. Its translation is CASSSSMTNTDTQYF. Full variable domain (rest looked up from reference TRBV9 and TRBJ2-3): DSGVTQTPKHLITATGQRVTLRCSPRSGDLSVYWYQQSLDQGLQFLIQYYNGEERAKGNILERFSAQQFPDLHSELNLSSLELGDSALYFCASSSSMTNTDTQYFGPGTRLTVL.

This chain links TRBV7-6 with TRBJ2-1; D possibly corresponds to TRBD2 (6 bases). Looked up from germline, CDR1 is SGHVS and CDR2 is FNYEAQ. Trimming stripped 5 bases from V and 1 base from J, with 9 bases between. The CDR3 length is 14 residues. This chain's CDR3 is CASSPGLSYNEQFF. For the CDR3, the DNA is TGTGCCAGCAGCCCGGGACTTTCCTACAATGAGCAGTTCTTC.

This clone was counted once. The rearrangement joins TRBV5-1 to TRBJ1-2, with D possibly being TRBD1 (6 bases). Germline V gene lookup returns CDR1 SGHRS and CDR2 YFSETQ. Trimming took off 2 bases at V and 7 bases at J, with 9 bases between the two ends. This CDR3 has 12 residues. DNA for the CDR3: TGCGCCAGCAGCTTACAGGGAAGTGGCTACACCTTC. This translates into CASSLQGSGYTF.

V and J are TRBV4-2 and TRBJ2-3; 8 bases match TRBD2. J lost 2 bases, V lost 4 bases, and 8 bases had no gene match. The CDR3 is 16 amino acids. CDR1 and CDR2 from the germline V gene are LGHNA and YNFKEQ. The CDR3 sequence: CASSPLLRGDTDTQYF. CDR3 DNA: TGTGCCAGCAGCCCCCTCTTGCGGGGGGACACAGATACGCAGTATTTT.

The gene calls are TRBV30 and TRBJ1-2, with 10 positions matching TRBD1. V was pared by 3 bases and J by 4 bases, with 8 bases of the junction left unmatched. The CDR3 extends over 15 amino acids. Germline values: CDR1 GTSNPN, CDR2 SVGIG (reference sequence). Here the CDR3 reads CAWSRQGAGGYGYTF. CDR3 sequence (DNA): TGTGCCTGGAGCCGACAGGGGGCGGGTGGCTATGGCTACACCTTC. Full variable domain (missing parts from reference TRBV30 and TRBJ1-2): SQTIHQWPATLVQPVGSPLSLECTVEGTSNPNLYWYRQAAGRGLQLLFYSVGIGQISSEVPQNLSASRPQDRQFILSSKKLLLSDSGFYLCAWSRQGAGGYGYTFGSGTRLTVV.

The chain employs TRBV7-3 and TRBJ2-1, with 12 bases aligning to TRBD2. Germline V gene sequence: CDR1 SGHTA, CDR2 FQGTGA. The V gene end was trimmed by 2 bases and the J gene end by 3 bases; junction bases not matched to a gene: 8. The CDR3 is 18 amino acids. The CDR3 sequence: CASSLLAGGPGGYNEQFF. CDR3 bases: TGTGCCAGCAGCTTACTAGCGGGGGGGCCGGGTGGCTACAATGAGCAGTTCTTC.

The chain combines TRBV9 with TRBJ2-7; 8 bases are a match to TRBD1. This CDR3 is 14 amino acids long. The germline CDR1 and CDR2 sequences are SGDLS and YYNGEE. The V segment lost 2 bases and the J segment 3 bases; nucleotides outside the gene matches: 4. CDR3 coding DNA: TGTGCCAGCAGCGTGCGACAGGGGAGCTACGAGCAGTACTTC. Protein sequence: CASSVRQGSYEQYF.

The chain joins TRBV20-1 to TRBJ2-7; D may be TRBD2 (6 bases). Trimming cost V 5 bases and J 4 bases, with 9 bases left between them. Germline CDR1 DFQATT, CDR2 SNEGSKA (reference sequence). The length of the CDR3 is 11 residues. CDR3 coding DNA: TGCAGTGCTGATGGGGGGTACGAGCAGTACTTC. Its translation is CSADGGYEQYF.

This chain links TRBV4-2 with TRBJ1-3; D unresolved. V lost 1 base, J lost 0 bases, and 16 bases lay in between. The CDR3 is made up of 18 amino acids. Germline-derived CDR1 and CDR2 are LGHNA and YNFKEQ. The CDR3 sequence: CASSQGPMRAFSGNTIYF. The CDR3 region has the DNA TGTGCCAGCAGCCAAGGTCCAATGCGGGCTTTCTCTGGAAACACCATATATTTT.

The V gene is TRBV11-2, the J gene TRBJ1-1; D possibly corresponds to TRBD1 (6 bases). Trimming removed 4 bases at V and 8 bases at J, with 14 bases between. The CDR3 is made up of 13 amino acids. The V gene's germline CDR1 is SGHAT and CDR2 FQNNGV. The CDR3 region has the DNA TGTGCCAGCAGCTCTGTGCGGGGGCACGAAGCTTTCTTT. It codes for CASSSVRGHEAFF.

The gene calls are TRBV2 and TRBJ2-3; 10 bases fit TRBD2. Germline CDR1 is SNHLY and CDR2 is FYNNEI. The J segment lost 2 bases and the V segment lost 6 bases, leaving 2 bases of the junction unmatched. The CDR3 runs to 14 residues. CDR3: CASRLAGSTDTQYF. The CDR3 coding sequence is TGTGCCAGCAGACTAGCGGGATCCACAGATACGCAGTATTTT.

V gene TRBV28 combines with J gene TRBJ2-5, with TRBD1 matching 8 bases. V shed 6 bases and J 7 bases; nucleotides not matched to a gene: 13. The CDR3 extends over 15 amino acids. Germline assignment: CDR1 MDHEN and CDR2 SYDVKM. The CDR3 nucleotides are TGTGCCAGCAGCAACCAAGACAGGGGATTGGGGACCCAGTACTTC. Its translation: CASSNQDRGLGTQYF.

V usage is TRBV11-3 and J usage is TRBJ2-2, with 9 bases lining up with TRBD2. CDR3 length equals 17 residues. The V and J ends lost 4 bases and 6 bases, in that order; junction bases with no gene match: 12. Germline V gene sequence: CDR1 SGHNT, CDR2 YENEEA. CDR3 residues: CASSSRTRRGGAGELFF. The CDR3 nucleotides read TGTGCCAGCAGCTCCAGGACTAGGCGGGGGGGAGCCGGGGAGCTGTTTTTT.